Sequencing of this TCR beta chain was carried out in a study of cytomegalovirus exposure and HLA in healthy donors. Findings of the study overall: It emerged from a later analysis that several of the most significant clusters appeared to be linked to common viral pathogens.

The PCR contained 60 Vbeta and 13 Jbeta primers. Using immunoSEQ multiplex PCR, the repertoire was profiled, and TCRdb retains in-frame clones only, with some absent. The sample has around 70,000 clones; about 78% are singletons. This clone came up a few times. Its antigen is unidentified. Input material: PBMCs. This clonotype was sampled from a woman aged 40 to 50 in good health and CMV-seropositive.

This chain's CDR3 is CASSLEVGVTDTQYF. CDR3 nucleotides: TGTGCCAGCAGCTTAGAGGTCGGGGTGACAGATACGCAGTATTTT. The V call is TRBV7-2, the J call TRBJ2-3; D may be TRBD2 (5 bases). Trimming stripped 1 base from V and 3 bases from J, with 11 bases between. The CDR3 has 15 residues. Germline V gene sequence: CDR1 SGHTA, CDR2 FQGNSA.